Listed below are T cell receptor beta chains from one sample, sequenced in a study of T cell changes during pregnancy in multiple sclerosis. Profiling relied on immunoSEQ multiplex PCR, and the TCRdb table lists in-frame clones only, not all of them. The profile covers about 93,000 clones, with around 94% appearing a single time and 2% to 2.5% taken by the ten largest. Sample: peripheral blood, taken after pregnancy. These receptors were collected from a female donor with multiple sclerosis, enrolled in a pregnancy study. CDR3s include the opening cysteine and the closing phenylalanine or tryptophan. D genes are given only for firm matches. Part of the rows lack a size; the others show once, few, many or a class for expanded clones.

v_call	clone_size	d_call	j_call	cdr3_nt	cdr3_aa
TRBV30	NA	NA	TRBJ1-3	TGTGCCTGGATCCCCGGAGCTACTCTGGTGGGCACCATATATTTT	CAWIPGATLVGTIYF
TRBV9	NA	NA	TRBJ1-1	TGTGCCAGCAGCGTACATGGGGAGGACACTGAAGCTTTCTTT	CASSVHGEDTEAFF
TRBV7-9	NA	NA	TRBJ2-5	TGTGCCAGCAGCTTAGTGGGGAGTGAAGAGACCCAGTACTTC	CASSLVGSEETQYF
TRBV7-9	once	TRBD2	TRBJ2-1	TGTGCCAGCAGCAGGCTAGCGGGGGGGCCAGGTGAGCAGTTCTTC	CASSRLAGGPGEQFF
TRBV30	NA	TRBD2	TRBJ2-1	TGTGCCTGGGACCGAAGTAGCGGGGGGGTAAATTACAATGAGCAGTTCTTC	CAWDRSSGGVNYNEQFF
TRBV4-3	NA	TRBD1	TRBJ2-2	TGCGCCAGCAGCCAAGACATAGACAGGGGTACGAACACCGGGGAGCTGTTTTTT	CASSQDIDRGTNTGELFF
TRBV4-1	NA	TRBD2	TRBJ2-1	TGCGCCAGCAGCCAACTAGCGGGGGTTGGGGATGAGCAGTTCTTC	CASSQLAGVGDEQFF
TRBV29-1	once	TRBD1	TRBJ2-5	TGCAGCGTTGCTTTGAGACAGGGGCAAGAGACCCAGTACTTC	CSVALRQGQETQYF
TRBV9	NA	NA	TRBJ2-7	TGTGCCAGCAGCGTAGGTCCCCCTAGAGACTACGAGCAGTACTTC	CASSVGPPRDYEQYF
TRBV11-2	NA	NA	TRBJ1-6	TGTGCCAGCAGCTTATATAGCAGGGATTCACCCCTCCACTTT	CASSLYSRDSPLHF
TRBV29-1	NA	TRBD1	TRBJ2-2	TGCAGCGTCCTTGGACAGGACACCGGGGAGCTGTTTTTT	CSVLGQDTGELFF
TRBV5-4	NA	TRBD1	TRBJ1-2	TGTGCCAGCAGCTCAGGACAGGGTGGAGGCTACACCTTC	CASSSGQGGGYTF
TRBV4-3	NA	NA	TRBJ1-2	TGCGCCAGCAGCCAAGATCCCCCCCTCTATGGCTACACCTTC	CASSQDPPLYGYTF
TRBV19	NA	TRBD1	TRBJ1-5	TGTGCCAGTAGTACTGGACAGGCGTTCGGTCAGCCCCAGCATTTT	CASSTGQAFGQPQHF
TRBV18	NA	NA	TRBJ2-4	TGTGCCAGCTCAGTTCCCCCCGGGACACAAGCCAAAAACATTCAGTACTTC	CASSVPPGTQAKNIQYF
TRBV13	once	NA	TRBJ1-2	TGTGCCAGCAGCTTACGGGGGAGCTATGGCTACACCTTC	CASSLRGSYGYTF
TRBV7-8	NA	TRBD1	TRBJ1-2	TGTGCCAGCAGCCTAACAACCCGACAGGGGGCCTACTATGGCTACACCTTC	CASSLTTRQGAYYGYTF
TRBV5-1	NA	NA	TRBJ1-5	TGCGCCAGCAGCTTAGAGATTAATCAGCCCCAGCATTTT	CASSLEINQPQHF
TRBV6-5	once	TRBD1	TRBJ1-4	TGTGCCAGCAGCCCCCGGACAGGGTACGGCGAAAAACTGTTTTTT	CASSPRTGYGEKLFF
TRBV18	NA	NA	TRBJ2-5	TGTGCCAGCTCACCGCCACTCCAAGAGACCCAGTACTTC	CASSPPLQETQYF
TRBV9	NA	TRBD1	TRBJ2-3	TGTGCCAGCAGCGTATGGGACAGGGGCGCACCAGGAGATACGCAGTATTTT	CASSVWDRGAPGDTQYF
TRBV5-6	NA	TRBD2	TRBJ2-1	TGTGCCAGCAGCTTGGAGACTAGCGGGCTCTCCTACAATGAGCAGTTCTTC	CASSLETSGLSYNEQFF
TRBV11-3	NA	NA	TRBJ1-1	TGTGCCAGCAGTCAGGGCATTGGCACTGAAGCTTTCTTT	CASSQGIGTEAFF
TRBV27	NA	TRBD2	TRBJ2-3	TGTGCCAGCAGGAGAGGGACTAGCGGGGGGTATACGCAGTATTTT	CASRRGTSGGYTQYF
TRBV5-6	NA	TRBD1	TRBJ2-6	TGTGCCAGCAGCTTGATTGGCAGGGGGACCTCTGGGGCCAACGTCCTGACTTTC	CASSLIGRGTSGANVLTF
TRBV5-6	NA	TRBD1	TRBJ2-2	TGTGCCAGCAGACTTTGGGACAGGTCGGGCACCGGGGAGCTGTTTTTT	CASRLWDRSGTGELFF
TRBV19	once	NA	TRBJ1-2	TGTGCCAGTAGTATATCGGGGGACAACTATGGCTACACCTTC	CASSISGDNYGYTF
TRBV5-4	once	TRBD1	TRBJ2-7	TGTGCCAGCAGCGACCGGGACAGAGGCGAGCAGTACTTC	CASSDRDRGEQYF
TRBV19	once	NA	TRBJ1-2	TGTGCCAGTGGCAGGGCCTACTATGGCTACACCTTC	CASGRAYYGYTF
TRBV21-1	NA	NA	TRBJ2-7	TGTGCCAGCAGCAACGTACTAGCGGGAGAGTACGAGCAGTACTTC	CASSNVLAGEYEQYF
TRBV4-1	NA	NA	TRBJ2-1	TGCGCCAGCAGCCAAGATCAGAGGGGGGGCCCCTACAATGAGCAGTTCTTC	CASSQDQRGGPYNEQFF
TRBV7-9	NA	TRBD2	TRBJ2-5	TGTGCCAGCAGCTTAGGGGCTAGCGGTTATCAAGAGACCCAGTACTTC	CASSLGASGYQETQYF
TRBV7-2	few	TRBD1	TRBJ1-4	TGTGCCAGCAGCCCGGGACAGCTTAATGAAAAACTGTTTTTT	CASSPGQLNEKLFF
TRBV7-2	NA	TRBD1	TRBJ1-5	TGTGCCAGCAGCGCGGGGACAGGGCATCAGCCCCAGCATTTT	CASSAGTGHQPQHF
TRBV12-5	NA	NA	TRBJ1-2	TGTGCTAGTGGTTTTGCTAACAGGCTCCGGTATGGCTACACCTTC	CASGFANRLRYGYTF
TRBV7-9	NA	TRBD1	TRBJ1-2	TGTGCCAGCAGCGCGGGGACAGTTGCTAATGGCTACACCTTC	CASSAGTVANGYTF
TRBV7-2	once	TRBD1	TRBJ1-2	TGTGCCAGCAGCTTAACAGGGGAGAATGGCTACACCTTC	CASSLTGENGYTF
TRBV9	once	TRBD1	TRBJ1-5	TGTGCCAGCAGCCCCGGGACAGATAGCAATCAGCCCCAGCATTTT	CASSPGTDSNQPQHF